This TCR beta chain was identified during a study of OX40 agonist ivuxolimab in advanced cancers. Overall study: Intravenous ivuxolimab was administered to patients every 2 weeks at 0.01 to 10 mg/kg.

Concerning this clone itself: Its antigen is unknown.

Patients had blood sampled at baseline and again on cycle 4 day 1 and cycle 7 day 1. Germline loops: CDR1 WSHSY, CDR2 SAAADI. The CDR3 consists of 13 residues. The V end was cut by 4 bases, the J end by 2 bases, with 8 bases between. Using immunoSEQ multiplex PCR, the repertoire was profiled, and TCRdb retains in-frame clones only, with some absent. The repertoire has 55,000 to 75,000 clones, about 84% of them found once; the top ten carry around 8.2%. Study-wide results and limits: Also present in some nonresponders was a low level of normalized T-cell clonal expansion. The antigens recognized by the expanded peripheral T cells, that is their antigen specificity, were not determined.

This sequence was found in an adult with an advanced solid tumor such as melanoma, head and neck, liver or kidney cancer. The chain couples TRBV10-2 to TRBJ1-1; tentatively, D is TRBD1 (5 bases). This specimen was CD4+ or CD8+ T cells sorted from blood, taken in a trial of the OX40 agonist ivuxolimab. This CDR3 is CASSVQVNTEAFF. CDR3 in DNA: TGCGCCAGCAGTGTACAGGTCAACACTGAAGCTTTCTTT.